This is a list of T cell receptor beta chains from one sample in a study of cytomegalovirus exposure and HLA in healthy donors. This table comes from immunoSEQ multiplex PCR, and its TCRdb copy is limited to in-frame clones, with some not included. Among over 150,000 clones, just under 80% were seen once, and the ten largest hold 1%. Sequenced: PBMCs. These receptor sequences come from a woman aged 50 to 60 in good health and CMV-seropositive. Each CDR3 is given with its conserved first and last residue. Each record gives: D gene, J gene, V gene, clone size, CDR3 protein, CDR3 DNA. A D gene is named only where the DNA matches it firmly. Expanded clones get a size class; other rows say once, few or many, or leave the size out.

D gene: TRBD1
J gene: TRBJ1-2
V gene: TRBV9
clone size: -
CDR3 protein: CASSTGQGVGGYTF
CDR3 DNA: TGTGCCAGCAGCACGGGACAGGGGGTCGGCGGCTACACCTTC

D gene: TRBD1
J gene: TRBJ1-5
V gene: TRBV4-1
clone size: -
CDR3 protein: CASSQDYPRGLKGQPQHF
CDR3 DNA: TGCGCCAGCAGCCAAGACTACCCCAGGGGGCTTAAAGGTCAGCCCCAGCATTTT

D gene: TRBD1
J gene: TRBJ2-7
V gene: TRBV6-1
clone size: once
CDR3 protein: CASSERGTDATYEQYF
CDR3 DNA: TGTGCCAGCAGTGAAAGAGGGACAGACGCAACCTACGAGCAGTACTTC

D gene: -
J gene: TRBJ1-2
V gene: TRBV27
clone size: -
CDR3 protein: CASTSLTGIGYTF
CDR3 DNA: TGTGCCAGCACCTCCCTTACAGGGATCGGCTACACCTTC

D gene: -
J gene: TRBJ2-1
V gene: TRBV9
clone size: -
CDR3 protein: CASGAPNVRNEQFF
CDR3 DNA: TGTGCCAGCGGGGCACCCAACGTCCGTAATGAGCAGTTCTTC

D gene: -
J gene: TRBJ2-5
V gene: TRBV7-2
clone size: -
CDR3 protein: CASSTGMGETQYF
CDR3 DNA: TGTGCCAGCAGCACAGGGATGGGCGAGACCCAGTACTTC

D gene: -
J gene: TRBJ1-2
V gene: TRBV27
clone size: -
CDR3 protein: CASSGGFSYGYTF
CDR3 DNA: TGTGCCAGCAGTGGGGGCTTTTCCTATGGCTACACCTTC

D gene: -
J gene: TRBJ1-1
V gene: TRBV5-8
clone size: -
CDR3 protein: CASSLDSASTEAFF
CDR3 DNA: TGTGCCAGCAGCTTGGACAGTGCGAGCACTGAAGCTTTCTTT

D gene: -
J gene: TRBJ2-1
V gene: TRBV16
clone size: once
CDR3 protein: CASSQSFTRSNEQFF
CDR3 DNA: TGTGCCAGCAGCCAATCTTTCACTAGAAGCAATGAGCAGTTCTTC

D gene: TRBD2
J gene: TRBJ2-1
V gene: TRBV4-3
clone size: once
CDR3 protein: CASSPTPGTSGNNEQFF
CDR3 DNA: TGCGCCAGCAGCCCCACTCCCGGGACTAGCGGCAACAATGAGCAGTTCTTC

D gene: TRBD1
J gene: TRBJ1-5
V gene: TRBV27
clone size: -
CDR3 protein: CASSLGTVNQPQHF
CDR3 DNA: TGTGCCAGCAGTTTAGGGACAGTTAATCAGCCCCAGCATTTT

D gene: -
J gene: TRBJ2-7
V gene: TRBV19
clone size: -
CDR3 protein: CASSPGMGAQQYF
CDR3 DNA: TGTGCCAGTAGTCCAGGGATGGGTGCTCAGCAGTACTTC

D gene: -
J gene: TRBJ2-1
V gene: TRBV29-1
clone size: -
CDR3 protein: CSVRASSYNEQFF
CDR3 DNA: TGCAGCGTGAGGGCCAGCTCCTACAATGAGCAGTTCTTC

D gene: -
J gene: TRBJ1-6
V gene: TRBV28
clone size: few
CDR3 protein: CASSTTRATGYNSPLHF
CDR3 DNA: TGTGCCAGCAGTACCACCAGGGCGACGGGTTATAATTCACCCCTCCACTTT

D gene: -
J gene: TRBJ2-1
V gene: TRBV5-1
clone size: -
CDR3 protein: CASGWQKFEDEQFF
CDR3 DNA: TGCGCCAGCGGGTGGCAGAAATTCGAGGATGAGCAGTTCTTC

D gene: TRBD1
J gene: TRBJ1-5
V gene: TRBV19
clone size: -
CDR3 protein: CASCGPARGQAQHF
CDR3 DNA: TGTGCCAGTTGCGGGCCAGCTAGGGGGCAAGCCCAGCATTTT

D gene: -
J gene: TRBJ1-3
V gene: TRBV2
clone size: -
CDR3 protein: CASSSGLYSGNTIYF
CDR3 DNA: TGTGCCAGCAGTTCCGGGTTATACTCTGGAAACACCATATATTTT

D gene: -
J gene: TRBJ1-1
V gene: TRBV14
clone size: -
CDR3 protein: CASSVQGTTEAFF
CDR3 DNA: TGTGCCAGCAGCGTACAGGGTACCACTGAAGCTTTCTTT

D gene: -
J gene: TRBJ1-2
V gene: TRBV4-3
clone size: -
CDR3 protein: CASSQDRGSLYGYTF
CDR3 DNA: TGCGCCAGCAGCCAAGATCGGGGTTCCCTCTATGGCTACACCTTC

D gene: TRBD1
J gene: TRBJ1-3
V gene: TRBV9
clone size: -
CDR3 protein: CASSARQGNGNTIYF
CDR3 DNA: TGTGCCAGCAGCGCCCGACAGGGGAACGGAAACACCATATATTTT

D gene: -
J gene: TRBJ1-4
V gene: TRBV27
clone size: -
CDR3 protein: CASSFGQRNEKLFF
CDR3 DNA: TGTGCCAGCAGTTTTGGACAGCGTAATGAAAAACTGTTTTTT

D gene: TRBD1
J gene: TRBJ2-3
V gene: TRBV10-3
clone size: -
CDR3 protein: CAISVRDRGTDTQYF
CDR3 DNA: TGTGCCATCAGTGTGCGGGACAGGGGCACAGATACGCAGTATTTT

D gene: TRBD1
J gene: TRBJ2-7
V gene: TRBV6-6
clone size: -
CDR3 protein: CASRGGDRGISYEQYF
CDR3 DNA: TGTGCCAGCAGGGGGGGAGACAGGGGGATATCCTACGAGCAGTACTTC

D gene: -
J gene: TRBJ1-6
V gene: TRBV4-3
clone size: -
CDR3 protein: CASSQDGYYNSPLHF
CDR3 DNA: TGCGCCAGCAGCCAAGACGGTTATTATAATTCACCCCTCCACTTT

D gene: -
J gene: TRBJ2-5
V gene: TRBV7-3
clone size: -
CDR3 protein: CASSFGDLETQYF
CDR3 DNA: TGTGCCAGCAGCTTCGGGGATTTAGAGACCCAGTACTTC

D gene: -
J gene: TRBJ1-4
V gene: TRBV15
clone size: -
CDR3 protein: CATSPLGAGNEKLFF
CDR3 DNA: TGTGCCACCAGCCCGTTAGGAGCGGGGAATGAAAAACTGTTTTTT

D gene: TRBD1
J gene: TRBJ1-5
V gene: TRBV10-1
clone size: -
CDR3 protein: CASSVWEKDRVWSGNQPQHF
CDR3 DNA: TGCGCCAGCAGTGTGTGGGAAAAGGACAGGGTATGGTCCGGCAATCAGCCCCAGCATTTT

D gene: -
J gene: TRBJ1-5
V gene: TRBV18
clone size: -
CDR3 protein: CASSPEMGARGNQPQHF
CDR3 DNA: TGTGCCAGCTCACCGGAGATGGGGGCGCGAGGCAATCAGCCCCAGCATTTT

D gene: -
J gene: TRBJ2-7
V gene: TRBV15
clone size: -
CDR3 protein: CATSRGGGGITYEQYF
CDR3 DNA: TGTGCCACCAGCAGAGGAGGGGGAGGGATAACCTACGAGCAGTACTTC

D gene: -
J gene: TRBJ2-7
V gene: TRBV10-3
clone size: few
CDR3 protein: CAIKGEPASYEQYF
CDR3 DNA: TGTGCCATCAAGGGGGAGCCTGCGTCCTACGAGCAGTACTTC

D gene: TRBD2
J gene: TRBJ2-7
V gene: TRBV5-1
clone size: -
CDR3 protein: CASSPGGYEQYF
CDR3 DNA: TGCGCCAGCAGCCCGGGGGGGTACGAGCAGTACTTC

D gene: TRBD1
J gene: TRBJ2-3
V gene: TRBV28
clone size: once
CDR3 protein: CASSLYPSGGLTDTQYF
CDR3 DNA: TGTGCCAGCAGTTTATACCCGTCAGGGGGCTTGACAGATACGCAGTATTTT

D gene: -
J gene: TRBJ1-1
V gene: TRBV5-5
clone size: once
CDR3 protein: CASSRIRENTEAFF
CDR3 DNA: TGTGCCAGCAGCAGAATCAGGGAGAACACTGAAGCTTTCTTT

D gene: -
J gene: TRBJ1-5
V gene: TRBV2
clone size: -
CDR3 protein: CASSRDQPQHF
CDR3 DNA: TGTGCCAGCAGTCGTGATCAGCCCCAGCATTTT

D gene: -
J gene: TRBJ1-2
V gene: TRBV30
clone size: few
CDR3 protein: CAWSVGGTRRGYTF
CDR3 DNA: TGTGCCTGGAGTGTAGGAGGGACGAGGCGTGGCTACACCTTC

D gene: TRBD1
J gene: TRBJ1-4
V gene: TRBV7-2
clone size: -
CDR3 protein: CASSFQDRPNEKLFF
CDR3 DNA: TGTGCCAGCAGCTTTCAGGACAGGCCCAATGAAAAACTGTTTTTT

D gene: TRBD1
J gene: TRBJ1-3
V gene: TRBV6-1
clone size: -
CDR3 protein: CACLTGTSSGNTIYF
CDR3 DNA: TGTGCCTGTCTGACAGGGACCAGCTCTGGAAACACCATATATTTT

D gene: TRBD1
J gene: TRBJ2-2
V gene: TRBV11-3
clone size: few
CDR3 protein: CASSQGAGELFF
CDR3 DNA: TGTGCCAGCAGTCAGGGGGCCGGGGAGCTGTTTTTT

D gene: -
J gene: TRBJ2-7
V gene: TRBV18
clone size: -
CDR3 protein: CASSPQGVRSYEQYF
CDR3 DNA: TGTGCCAGCTCACCACAGGGGGTCCGATCCTACGAGCAGTACTTC